One sample yielded the 19 T cell receptor beta chains listed below, sequenced in a study of blood T cell repertoires in COVID-19. Sequencing used immunoSEQ multiplex PCR; TCRdb keeps in-frame clones, though not all of them. The sample shows roughly 100,000 clones, about four fifths of them seen only once. Sequencing was performed on peripheral blood. The source is a woman in her sixties or seventies with acute or convalescent COVID-19.

The chain is built from TRBV5-1 and TRBJ2-3, with D tentatively TRBD1 (6 bases). Trimming pared 7 bases from V and 0 bases from J, leaving 15 bases between. Germline-derived CDR1 and CDR2 are SGHRS and YFSETQ. This CDR3 is built from 15 residues. The CDR3 loop is CASGNRDTSTDTQYF. The CDR3 DNA reads TGCGCCAGCGGCAACCGGGACACAAGCACAGATACGCAGTATTTT. The full variable domain, rest sourced from reference TRBV5-1 and TRBJ2-3, is KAGVTQTPRYLIKTRGQQVTLSCSPISGHRSVSWYQQTPGQGLQFLFEYFSETQRNKGNFPGRFSGRQFSNSRSEMNVSTLELGDSALYLCASGNRDTSTDTQYFGPGTRLTVL.

The chain combines TRBV2 with TRBJ1-1; no clear D gene. The ends were cut back, 8 bases at V and 6 bases at J, with 13 bases in the middle. Looked up from germline, CDR1 is SNHLY and CDR2 is FYNNEI. The CDR3 sequence is 12 residues long. The CDR3 bases are TGTGCCAGCGAGAGAGGGAGTGCTGAAGCTTTCTTT. Encoded protein: CASERGSAEAFF.

The rearrangement joins TRBV28 to TRBJ2-1, with 7 bases lining up with TRBD1. After removal of 6 bases from V and 3 bases from J, the junction contained 11 bases not matched to a gene. This CDR3 has 16 amino acids. The germline CDR1 and CDR2 sequences are MDHEN and SYDVKM. The CDR3 bases are TGTGCCAGCAGCCCTGAGGACAGGTCCCTCTACAATGAGCAGTTCTTC. Protein sequence: CASSPEDRSLYNEQFF.

The DNA of the CDR3 is TGTGCCAGCAGGGAACAGGGGGCGTCCACAGATACGCAGTATTTT. It encodes CASREQGASTDTQYF. The rearrangement uses TRBV6-4 and TRBJ2-3; 9 positions agree with TRBD1. Germline CDR1 and CDR2: MRHNA and SNTAGT. This CDR3 region has 15 residues. Trimming removed 6 bases from V and 2 bases from J; junction bases left unmatched: 6.

V gene TRBV11-1 combines with J gene TRBJ1-1; D is unclear. The V gene lost 6 bases and the J gene lost 5 bases, with 13 bases spanning the gap. CDR3 length equals 13 residues. Germline V gene lookup returns CDR1 SGHAT and CDR2 FQDESV (reference sequence). CDR3 coding DNA: TGTGCCAGCAGTCTAACGGGAGGGACTGAAGCTTTCTTT. Translating gives CASSLTGGTEAFF.

This chain joins TRBV7-8 and TRBJ2-3; no definite D call. Germline V gene data show CDR1 as SGHVS and CDR2 as FQNEAQ. The CDR3 length is 15 residues. Trimming stripped 5 bases from V and 0 bases from J, with 12 bases between. The chain's CDR3 is CASSQPIGSTDTQYF. The DNA for the CDR3 is TGTGCCAGCAGCCAGCCCATCGGGAGCACAGATACGCAGTATTTT.

This chain connects TRBV27 to TRBJ1-2, with TRBD1 as a possible D gene (6 bases). V was cut by 7 bases and J by 1 base, with 37 bases left in between. Germline V gene sequence: CDR1 MNHEY, CDR2 SMNVEV (reference sequence). This CDR3 comprises 22 residues. The CDR3 spells CASTTTGIDAKNVRTYNYGYTF. The DNA for the CDR3 is TGTGCCAGCACCACCACAGGGATCGACGCGAAGAACGTCCGGACTTATAACTATGGCTACACCTTC.

The CDR3 DNA sequence: TGTGCCAGCAGCCAAGTGTATAGCGGTAAATACAATGAGCAGTTCTTC. Translation: CASSQVYSGKYNEQFF. The V gene is TRBV3-1 (or the pseudogene TRBV3-2), the J gene TRBJ2-1, with a tentative D call TRBD2 (6 bases). CDR1 and CDR2 (germline): LGHDT, YNNKEL (reference sequence). V lost 1 base and J 4 bases, leaving 14 bases between the germline ends. The CDR3 covers 16 residues.

This sequence joins TRBV30 and TRBJ1-5, with unresolved D. CDR1 and CDR2 (germline): GTSNPN, SVGIG (reference sequence). V gave up 1 base and J gave up 5 bases, with 9 bases separating them. The CDR3 has 13 residues. The CDR3 loop reads CAWSEAGHQPQHF. The CDR3 coding sequence is TGTGCCTGGAGTGAGGCAGGTCATCAGCCCCAGCATTTT.

This chain connects TRBV15 to TRBJ1-6; D unclear. The V and J ends lost 6 bases and 7 bases respectively, with 10 bases between them. CDR3 length equals 13 residues. Per the germline V gene, CDR1 is LNHNV and CDR2 is YYDKDF (reference sequence). Here the CDR3 reads CATSTDRNSPLHF. For the CDR3, the DNA is TGTGCCACCAGTACAGACCGCAATTCACCCCTCCACTTT. The variable domain in full, completed from reference TRBV15 and TRBJ1-6, reads DAMVIQNPRYQVTQFGKPVTLSCSQTLNHNVMYWYQQKSSQAPKLLFHYYDKDFNNEADTPDNFQSRRPNTSFCFLDIRSPGLGDTAMYLCATSTDRNSPLHFGNGTRLTVT.

The rearrangement uses TRBV5-1 and TRBJ1-1, with TRBD1 matching over 10 bases. Per the germline V gene, CDR1 is SGHRS and CDR2 is YFSETQ. J was trimmed by 1 base and V by 4 bases; bases with no gene match: 10. The CDR3 loop spans 17 amino acids. The CDR3 here is CASSPLGQGVANTEAFF. The CDR3 bases are TGCGCCAGCAGCCCACTCGGACAGGGGGTCGCGAACACTGAAGCTTTCTTT.

This sequence joins TRBV3-1 (or the pseudogene TRBV3-2) and TRBJ1-5; 11 bases map to TRBD1. CDR1 and CDR2 (germline): LGHDT, YNNKEL (reference sequence). V lost 1 base to trimming and J lost 6 bases; unmatched junction nucleotides: 5. The CDR3 spans 16 residues. CDR3 bases: TGTGCCAGCAGCCAAGCAGGGACAGGGGGAAGTCAGCCCCAGCATTTT. Translating it yields CASSQAGTGGSQPQHF.

The chain uses TRBV7-2 and TRBJ2-5, with D possibly being TRBD2 (7 bases). This CDR3 has 14 amino acids. Looked up from germline, CDR1 is SGHTA and CDR2 is FQGNSA. Trimming stripped 4 bases from V and 7 bases from J, with 16 bases between. The CDR3 DNA follows: TGTGCCAGCAGCTCCCCGGGGGGCCGAGGGACCCAGTACTTC. Residues: CASSSPGGRGTQYF.

This clone appeared a single time. This rearrangement joins TRBV9 to TRBJ2-3, with unresolved D. Germline CDR1 reads SGDLS; CDR2 reads YYNGEE. The CDR3 consists of 15 residues. Trimming took off 4 bases at V and 0 bases at J, with 12 bases between the two ends. The CDR3 DNA reads TGTGCCAGCAGCCTCATTGACACAAGCACAGATACGCAGTATTTT. It codes for CASSLIDTSTDTQYF.

CDR3 nucleotides: TGCGCCAGCAGCTCGACAGGGGTACATGAGCAGTTCTTC. Its protein is CASSSTGVHEQFF. The V gene is TRBV5-1, the J gene TRBJ2-1; 8 bases line up with TRBD1. V gave up 3 bases and J gave up 8 bases; unmatched junction bases: 4. Germline lookup yields CDR1 SGHRS and CDR2 YFSETQ. The CDR3 length is 13 residues.

This clone was seen a single time. This chain links TRBV4-3 with TRBJ1-4; 7 bases are shared with TRBD1. CDR1 is LGHNA, CDR2 YSLEER, per germline. CDR3 size: 15 residues. V lost 3 bases to trimming and J lost 7 bases; unmatched junction nucleotides: 8. The DNA for the CDR3 is TGCGCCAGCAGCCAGGGGGCAGGGGGGATTGAAAAACTGTTTTTT. As protein: CASSQGAGGIEKLFF.

This clone was counted between two and nine times. This chain uses TRBV18 with TRBJ2-2, with a tentative D call TRBD1 (5 bases). Per the germline V gene, CDR1 is KGHSH and CDR2 is LQKENI. Trimming cost V 3 bases and J 4 bases, with 12 bases left between them. This CDR3 region has 15 residues. The CDR3 here is CASSPMDTPTGELFF. In DNA, the CDR3 is TGTGCCAGCTCACCCATGGACACCCCCACCGGGGAGCTGTTTTTT.

The chain carries TRBV20-1 and TRBJ2-3; tentatively, D is TRBD2 (5 bases). V gave up 3 bases and J gave up 1 base, with 11 bases separating them. The germline V gene encodes CDR1 DFQATT and CDR2 SNEGSKA (reference sequence). This CDR3 has 14 residues. The CDR3 reads CSASGEGGTDTQYF. DNA of the CDR3: TGCAGTGCTAGTGGCGAGGGCGGCACAGATACGCAGTATTTT.

This chain joins TRBV30 and TRBJ2-2, with 7 positions matching TRBD1. The CDR3 spans 12 residues. Germline V gives CDR1 GTSNPN, CDR2 SVGIG (reference sequence). V was pared by 3 bases and J by 6 bases, with 1 base of the junction left unmatched. This chain's CDR3 is CAWRRGPGELFF. For the CDR3, the DNA is TGTGCCTGGAGAAGGGGGCCCGGGGAGCTGTTTTTT.